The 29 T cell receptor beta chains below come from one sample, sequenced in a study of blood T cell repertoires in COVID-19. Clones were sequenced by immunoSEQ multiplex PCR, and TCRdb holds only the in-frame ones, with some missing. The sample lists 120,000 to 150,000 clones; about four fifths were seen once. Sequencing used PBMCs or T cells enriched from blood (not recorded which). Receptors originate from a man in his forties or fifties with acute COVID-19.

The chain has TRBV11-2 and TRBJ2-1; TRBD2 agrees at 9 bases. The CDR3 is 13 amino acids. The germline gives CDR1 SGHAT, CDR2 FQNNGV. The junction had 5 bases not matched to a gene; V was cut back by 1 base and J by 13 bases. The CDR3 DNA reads TGTGCCAGCAGCTTAGTTCTAGCGGGGCTTCAGTTCTTC. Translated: CASSLVLAGLQFF.

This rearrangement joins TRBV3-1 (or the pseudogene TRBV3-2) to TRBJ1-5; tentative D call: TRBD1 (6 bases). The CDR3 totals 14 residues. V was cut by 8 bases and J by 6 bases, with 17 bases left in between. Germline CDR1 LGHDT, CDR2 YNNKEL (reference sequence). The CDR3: CASPQGPLCQPQHF. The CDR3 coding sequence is TGTGCCAGCCCCCAGGGGCCCCTTTGTCAGCCCCAGCATTTT.

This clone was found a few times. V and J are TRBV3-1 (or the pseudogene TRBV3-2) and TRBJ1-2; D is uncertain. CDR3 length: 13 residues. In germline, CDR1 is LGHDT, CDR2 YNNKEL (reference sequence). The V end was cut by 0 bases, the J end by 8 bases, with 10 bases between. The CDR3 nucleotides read TGTGCCAGCAGCCAAGAGGGAGTGAGGGGCTACACCTTC. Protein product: CASSQEGVRGYTF.

CDR3 nucleotides: TGTGCCAGTAGTATCCCCCGGGGACATGGGGGCACTGAAGCTTTCTTT. Encoded protein: CASSIPRGHGGTEAFF. The chain joins TRBV19 to TRBJ1-1; tentative D call: TRBD1 (6 bases). Deletions cut 3 bases from V and 4 bases from J, with 18 bases between. Per germline, CDR1 LNHDA and CDR2 SQIVND (reference sequence). The CDR3 extends over 16 amino acids.

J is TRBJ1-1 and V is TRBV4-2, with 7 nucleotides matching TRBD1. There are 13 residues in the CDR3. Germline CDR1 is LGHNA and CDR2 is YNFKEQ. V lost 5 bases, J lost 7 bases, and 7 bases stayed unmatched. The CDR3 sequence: CASSETTGREAFF. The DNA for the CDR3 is TGTGCCAGCAGCGAAACGACAGGGCGTGAAGCTTTCTTT.

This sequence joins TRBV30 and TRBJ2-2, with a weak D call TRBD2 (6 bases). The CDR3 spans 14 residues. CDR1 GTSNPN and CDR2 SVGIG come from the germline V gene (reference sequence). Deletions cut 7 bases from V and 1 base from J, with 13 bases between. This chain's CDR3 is CASPGGRNTGELFF. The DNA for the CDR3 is TGTGCCTCTCCCGGGGGTAGGAACACCGGGGAGCTGTTTTTT. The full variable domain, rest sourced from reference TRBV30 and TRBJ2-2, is SQTIHQWPATLVQPVGSPLSLECTVEGTSNPNLYWYRQAAGRGLQLLFYSVGIGQISSEVPQNLSASRPQDRQFILSSKKLLLSDSGFYLCASPGGRNTGELFFGEGSRLTVL.

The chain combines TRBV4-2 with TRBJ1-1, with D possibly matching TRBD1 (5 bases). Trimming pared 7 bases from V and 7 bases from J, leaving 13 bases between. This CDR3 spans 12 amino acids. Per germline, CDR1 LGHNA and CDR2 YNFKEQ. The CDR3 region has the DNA TGTGCCAGCAACGACCGGGGACTTGAAGCTTTCTTT. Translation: CASNDRGLEAFF.

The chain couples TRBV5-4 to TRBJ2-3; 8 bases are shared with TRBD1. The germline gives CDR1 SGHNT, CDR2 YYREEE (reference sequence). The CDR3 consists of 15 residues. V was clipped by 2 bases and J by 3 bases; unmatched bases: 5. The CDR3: CASSFRGRVTDTQYF. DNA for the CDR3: TGTGCCAGCAGCTTCAGGGGGCGAGTGACAGATACGCAGTATTTT.

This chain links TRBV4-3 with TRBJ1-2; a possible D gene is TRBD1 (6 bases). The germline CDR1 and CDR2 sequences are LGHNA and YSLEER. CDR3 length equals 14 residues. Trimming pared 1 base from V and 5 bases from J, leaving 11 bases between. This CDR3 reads CASSQAQGGYGYTF. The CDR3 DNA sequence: TGCGCCAGCAGCCAAGCACAGGGCGGTTATGGCTACACCTTC.

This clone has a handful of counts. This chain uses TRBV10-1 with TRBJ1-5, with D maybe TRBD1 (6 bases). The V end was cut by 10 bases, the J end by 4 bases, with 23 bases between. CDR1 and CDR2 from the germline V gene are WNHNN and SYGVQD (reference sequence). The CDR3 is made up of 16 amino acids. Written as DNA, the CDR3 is TGCGCCAACCCGGGACACCAGGTTCCTTTAAATCAGCCCCAGCATTTT. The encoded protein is CANPGHQVPLNQPQHF.

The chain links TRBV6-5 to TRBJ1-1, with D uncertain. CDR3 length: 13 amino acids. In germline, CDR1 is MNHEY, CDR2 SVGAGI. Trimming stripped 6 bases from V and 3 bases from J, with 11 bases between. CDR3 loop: CASSRGSDTEAFF. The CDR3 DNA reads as TGTGCCAGCAGCCGGGGATCAGACACTGAAGCTTTCTTT.

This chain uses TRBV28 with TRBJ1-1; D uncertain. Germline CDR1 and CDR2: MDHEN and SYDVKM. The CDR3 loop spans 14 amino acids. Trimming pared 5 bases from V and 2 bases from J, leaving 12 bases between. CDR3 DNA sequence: TGTGCCAGCAGTCCAAACCCAGATAACACTGAAGCTTTCTTT. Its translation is CASSPNPDNTEAFF. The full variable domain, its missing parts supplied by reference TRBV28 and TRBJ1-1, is DVKVTQSSRYLVKRTGEKVFLECVQDMDHENMFWYRQDPGLGLRLIYFSYDVKMKEKGDIPEGYSVSREKKERFSLILESASTNQTSMYLCASSPNPDNTEAFFGQGTRLTVV.

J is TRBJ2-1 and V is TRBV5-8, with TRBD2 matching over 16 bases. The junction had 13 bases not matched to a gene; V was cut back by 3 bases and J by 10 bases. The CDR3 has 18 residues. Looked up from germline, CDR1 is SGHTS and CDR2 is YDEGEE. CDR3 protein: CASSSKPGTSGGAEEQFF. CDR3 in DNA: TGTGCCAGCAGCTCAAAACCCGGGACTAGCGGGGGGGCAGAGGAGCAGTTCTTC.

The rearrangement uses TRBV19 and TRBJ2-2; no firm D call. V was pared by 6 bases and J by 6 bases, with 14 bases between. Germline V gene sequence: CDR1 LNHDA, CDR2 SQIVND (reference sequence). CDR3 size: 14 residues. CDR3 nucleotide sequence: TGTGCCAGTAGCCCGGTGGAGTACGCCGGGGAGCTGTTTTTT. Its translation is CASSPVEYAGELFF. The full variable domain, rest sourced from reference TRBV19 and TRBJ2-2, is DGGITQSPKYLFRKEGQNVTLSCEQNLNHDAMYWYRQDPGQGLRLIYYSQIVNDFQKGDIAEGYSVSREKKESFPLTVTSAQKNPTAFYLCASSPVEYAGELFFGEGSRLTVL.

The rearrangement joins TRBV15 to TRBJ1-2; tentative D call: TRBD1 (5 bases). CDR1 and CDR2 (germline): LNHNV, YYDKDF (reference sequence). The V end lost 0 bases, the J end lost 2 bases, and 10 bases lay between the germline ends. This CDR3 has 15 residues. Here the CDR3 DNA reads TGTGCCACCAGCAGAGAGGGGGGAGCGAACTATGGCTACACCTTC. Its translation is CATSREGGANYGYTF.

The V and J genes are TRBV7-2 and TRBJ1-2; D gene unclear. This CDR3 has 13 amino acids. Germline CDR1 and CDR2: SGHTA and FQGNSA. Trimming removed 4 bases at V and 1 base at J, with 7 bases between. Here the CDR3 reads CASSSTDNYGYTF. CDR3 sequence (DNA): TGTGCCAGCAGCTCAACAGATAACTATGGCTACACCTTC.

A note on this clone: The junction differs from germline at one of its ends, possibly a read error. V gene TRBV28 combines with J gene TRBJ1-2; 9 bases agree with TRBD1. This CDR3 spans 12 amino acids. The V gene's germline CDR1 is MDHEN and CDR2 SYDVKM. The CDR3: CASSSPLGQGYF. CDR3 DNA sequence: TGTGCCAGCAGCTCCCCCCTGGGACAGGGATATTTC.

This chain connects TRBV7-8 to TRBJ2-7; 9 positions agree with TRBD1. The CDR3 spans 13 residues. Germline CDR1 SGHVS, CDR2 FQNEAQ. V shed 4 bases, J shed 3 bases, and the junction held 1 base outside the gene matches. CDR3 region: CASSWGQGYEQYF. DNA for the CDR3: TGTGCCAGCAGCTGGGGACAGGGCTACGAGCAGTACTTC.

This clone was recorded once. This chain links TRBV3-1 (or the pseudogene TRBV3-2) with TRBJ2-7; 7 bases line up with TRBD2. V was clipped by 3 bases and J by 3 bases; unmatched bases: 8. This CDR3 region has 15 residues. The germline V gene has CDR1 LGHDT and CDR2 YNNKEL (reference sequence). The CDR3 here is CASSQDRDYSYEQYF. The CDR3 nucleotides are TGTGCCAGCAGCCAGGACCGGGACTATAGCTACGAGCAGTACTTC.

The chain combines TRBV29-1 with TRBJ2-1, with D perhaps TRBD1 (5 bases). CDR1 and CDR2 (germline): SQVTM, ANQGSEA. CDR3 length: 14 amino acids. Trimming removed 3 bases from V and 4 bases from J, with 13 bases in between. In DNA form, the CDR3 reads TGCAGCGTTGACAGGGCCCCCCTGTACAATGAGCAGTTCTTC. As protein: CSVDRAPLYNEQFF.

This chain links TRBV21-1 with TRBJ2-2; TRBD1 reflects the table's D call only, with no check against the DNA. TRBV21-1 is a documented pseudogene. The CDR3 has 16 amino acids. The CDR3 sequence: CASSTRQGANTGELFF. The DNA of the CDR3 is TGTGCCAGCAGCACCAGACAGGGGGCGAACACCGGGGAGCTGTTTTTT.

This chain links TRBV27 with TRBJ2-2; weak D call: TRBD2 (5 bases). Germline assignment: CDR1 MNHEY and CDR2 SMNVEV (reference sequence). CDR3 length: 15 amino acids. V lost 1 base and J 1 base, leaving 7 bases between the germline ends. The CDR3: CASSLYSGNTGELFF. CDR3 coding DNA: TGTGCCAGCAGTTTATACAGCGGGAACACCGGGGAGCTGTTTTTT.

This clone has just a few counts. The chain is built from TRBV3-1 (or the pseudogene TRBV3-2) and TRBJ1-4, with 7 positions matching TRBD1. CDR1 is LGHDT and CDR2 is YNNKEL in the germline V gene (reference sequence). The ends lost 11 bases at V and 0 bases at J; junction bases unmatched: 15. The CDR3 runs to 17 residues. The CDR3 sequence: CAGNRGPWQATNEKLFF. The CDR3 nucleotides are TGTGCCGGAAACAGGGGTCCCTGGCAGGCAACTAATGAAAAACTGTTTTTT.

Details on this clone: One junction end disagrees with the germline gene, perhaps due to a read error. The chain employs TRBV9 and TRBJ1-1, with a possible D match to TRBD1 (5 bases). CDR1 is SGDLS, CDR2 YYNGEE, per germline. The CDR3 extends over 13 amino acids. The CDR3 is CASSVDRNTETFF. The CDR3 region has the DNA TGTGCCAGCAGCGTAGACAGGAACACTGAAACTTTCTTT.

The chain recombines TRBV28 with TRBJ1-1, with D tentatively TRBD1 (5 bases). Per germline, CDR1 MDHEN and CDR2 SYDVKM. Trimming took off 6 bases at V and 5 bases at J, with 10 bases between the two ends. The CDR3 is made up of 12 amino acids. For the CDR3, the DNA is TGTGCCAGCAGCGACAGTGGAACTGAAGCTTTCTTT. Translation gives CASSDSGTEAFF. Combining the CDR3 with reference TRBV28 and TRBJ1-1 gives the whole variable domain DVKVTQSSRYLVKRTGEKVFLECVQDMDHENMFWYRQDPGLGLRLIYFSYDVKMKEKGDIPEGYSVSREKKERFSLILESASTNQTSMYLCASSDSGTEAFFGQGTRLTVV.

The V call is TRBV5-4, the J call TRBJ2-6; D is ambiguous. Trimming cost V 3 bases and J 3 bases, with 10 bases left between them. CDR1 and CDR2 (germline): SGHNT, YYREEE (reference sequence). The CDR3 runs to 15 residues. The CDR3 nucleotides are TGTGCCAGCAGCTCCCTAGAGTTTGGGGCCAACGTCCTGACTTTC. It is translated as CASSSLEFGANVLTF.

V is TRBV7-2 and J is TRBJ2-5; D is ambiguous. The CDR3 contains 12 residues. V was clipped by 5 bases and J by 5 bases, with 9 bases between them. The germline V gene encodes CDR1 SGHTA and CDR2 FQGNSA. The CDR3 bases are TGTGCCAGCAGCCGAGCCCGTGAGACCCAGTACTTC. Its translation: CASSRARETQYF.

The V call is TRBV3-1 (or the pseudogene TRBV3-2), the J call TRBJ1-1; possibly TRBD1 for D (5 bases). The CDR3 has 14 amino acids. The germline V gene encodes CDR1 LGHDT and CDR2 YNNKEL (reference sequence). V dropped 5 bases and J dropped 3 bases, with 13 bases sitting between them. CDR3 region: CASSSGERDTEAFF. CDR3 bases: TGTGCCAGCAGCTCGGGGGAAAGGGACACTGAAGCTTTCTTT.

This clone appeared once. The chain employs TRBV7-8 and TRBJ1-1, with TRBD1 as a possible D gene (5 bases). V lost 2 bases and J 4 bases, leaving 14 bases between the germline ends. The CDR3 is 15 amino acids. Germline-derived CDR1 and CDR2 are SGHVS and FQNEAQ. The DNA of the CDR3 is TGTGCCAGCAGCTTATTGTCAGGGTGGGGCACTGAAGCTTTCTTT. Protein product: CASSLLSGWGTEAFF.